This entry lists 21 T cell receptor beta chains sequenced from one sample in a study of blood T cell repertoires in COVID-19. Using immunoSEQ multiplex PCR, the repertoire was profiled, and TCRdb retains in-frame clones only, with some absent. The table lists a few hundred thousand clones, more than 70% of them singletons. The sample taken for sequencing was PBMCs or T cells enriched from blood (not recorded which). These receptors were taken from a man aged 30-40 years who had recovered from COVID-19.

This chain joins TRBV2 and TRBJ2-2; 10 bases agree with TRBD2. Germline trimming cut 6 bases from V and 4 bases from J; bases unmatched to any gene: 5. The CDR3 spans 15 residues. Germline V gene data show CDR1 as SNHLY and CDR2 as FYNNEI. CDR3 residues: CASRKAGGSTGELFF. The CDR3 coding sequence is TGTGCCAGCAGGAAAGCGGGGGGGAGCACCGGGGAGCTGTTTTTT.

CDR3 residues: CASSQSLRTGSSYNEQFF. In nucleotides, the CDR3 is TGCGCCAGCAGCCAATCCCTCCGGACGGGGAGCTCCTACAATGAGCAGTTCTTC. The chain employs TRBV4-3 and TRBJ2-1; D is perhaps TRBD2 (5 bases). The CDR3 consists of 18 residues. In germline, CDR1 is LGHNA, CDR2 YSLEER. Trimming removed 2 bases from V and 0 bases from J, with 17 bases in between.

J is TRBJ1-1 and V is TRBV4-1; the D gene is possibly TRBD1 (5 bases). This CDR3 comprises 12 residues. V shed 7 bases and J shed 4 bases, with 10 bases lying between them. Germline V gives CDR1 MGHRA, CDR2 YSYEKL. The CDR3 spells CASNGGGTEAFF. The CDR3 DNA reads TGCGCCAGCAACGGGGGGGGCACTGAAGCTTTCTTT.

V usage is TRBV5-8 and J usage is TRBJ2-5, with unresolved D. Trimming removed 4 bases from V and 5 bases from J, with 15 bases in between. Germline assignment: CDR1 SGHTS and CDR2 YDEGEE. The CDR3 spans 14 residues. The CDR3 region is CASSQTPVLETQYF. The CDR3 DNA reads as TGTGCCAGCAGCCAAACCCCGGTTTTGGAGACCCAGTACTTC.

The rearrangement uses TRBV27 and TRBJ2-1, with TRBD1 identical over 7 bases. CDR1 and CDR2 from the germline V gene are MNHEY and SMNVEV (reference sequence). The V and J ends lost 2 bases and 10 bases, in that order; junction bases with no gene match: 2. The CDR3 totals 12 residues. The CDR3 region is CASSLRGREQFF. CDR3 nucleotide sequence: TGTGCCAGCAGTTTAAGGGGGCGGGAGCAGTTCTTC.

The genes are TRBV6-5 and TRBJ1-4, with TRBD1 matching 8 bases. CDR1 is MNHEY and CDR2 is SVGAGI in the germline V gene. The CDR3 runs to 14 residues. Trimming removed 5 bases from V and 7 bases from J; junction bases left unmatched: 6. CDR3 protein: CASSIGQGGEKLFF. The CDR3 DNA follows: TGTGCCAGCAGTATCGGACAGGGTGGTGAAAAACTGTTTTTT.

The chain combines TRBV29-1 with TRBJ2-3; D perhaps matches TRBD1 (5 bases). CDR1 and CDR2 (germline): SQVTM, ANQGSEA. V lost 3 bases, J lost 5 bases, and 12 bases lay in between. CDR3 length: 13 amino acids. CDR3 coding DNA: TGCAGCGTTGAGTGGGGCTTCGGAGATACGCAGTATTTT. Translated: CSVEWGFGDTQYF.

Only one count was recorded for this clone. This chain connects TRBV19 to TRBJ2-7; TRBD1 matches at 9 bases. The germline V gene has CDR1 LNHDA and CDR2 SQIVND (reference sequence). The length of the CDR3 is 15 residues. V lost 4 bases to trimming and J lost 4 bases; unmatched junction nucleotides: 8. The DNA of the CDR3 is TGTGCCAGTAGTAGAGCACAGGGGGCTCCTTACGAGCAGTACTTC. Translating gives CASSRAQGAPYEQYF.

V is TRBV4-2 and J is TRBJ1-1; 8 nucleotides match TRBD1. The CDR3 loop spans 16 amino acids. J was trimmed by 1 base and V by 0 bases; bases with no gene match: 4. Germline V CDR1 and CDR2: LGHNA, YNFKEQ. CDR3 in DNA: TGTGCCAGCAGCCAAGACCCTGGGACAGGGAACACTGAAGCTTTCTTT. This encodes CASSQDPGTGNTEAFF.

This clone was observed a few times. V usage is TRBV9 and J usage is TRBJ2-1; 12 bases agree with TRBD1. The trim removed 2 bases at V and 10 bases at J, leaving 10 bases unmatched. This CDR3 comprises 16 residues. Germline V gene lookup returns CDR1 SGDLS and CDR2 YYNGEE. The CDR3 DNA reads TGTGCCAGCAGCGTCAATCCGGGACAGGGGGCCCGGGAGCAGTTCTTC. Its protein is CASSVNPGQGAREQFF.

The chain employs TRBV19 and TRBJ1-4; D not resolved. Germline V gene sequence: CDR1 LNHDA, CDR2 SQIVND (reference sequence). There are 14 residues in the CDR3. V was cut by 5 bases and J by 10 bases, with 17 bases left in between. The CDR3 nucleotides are TGTGCCAGTAGTGACCCTGGGTTAGGCGGAAAACTGTTTTTT. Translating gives CASSDPGLGGKLFF.

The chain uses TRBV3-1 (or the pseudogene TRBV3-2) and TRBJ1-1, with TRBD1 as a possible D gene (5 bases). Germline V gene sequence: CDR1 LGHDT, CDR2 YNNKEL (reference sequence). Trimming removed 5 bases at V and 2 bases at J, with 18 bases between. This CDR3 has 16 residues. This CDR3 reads CASSSGGGALNTEAFF. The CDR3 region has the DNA TGTGCCAGCAGCTCCGGAGGAGGGGCCCTTAACACTGAAGCTTTCTTT.

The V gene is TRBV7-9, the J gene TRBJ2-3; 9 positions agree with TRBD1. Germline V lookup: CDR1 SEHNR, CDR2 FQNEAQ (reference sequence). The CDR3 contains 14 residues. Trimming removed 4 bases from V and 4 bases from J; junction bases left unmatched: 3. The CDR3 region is CASSSRQGADTQYF. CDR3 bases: TGTGCCAGCAGCTCCCGACAGGGGGCAGATACGCAGTATTTT. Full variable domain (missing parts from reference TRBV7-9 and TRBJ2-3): DTGVSQNPRHKITKRGQNVTFRCDPISEHNRLYWYRQTLGQGPEFLTYFQNEAQLEKSRLLSDRFSAERPKGSFSTLEIQRTEQGDSAMYLCASSSRQGADTQYFGPGTRLTVL.

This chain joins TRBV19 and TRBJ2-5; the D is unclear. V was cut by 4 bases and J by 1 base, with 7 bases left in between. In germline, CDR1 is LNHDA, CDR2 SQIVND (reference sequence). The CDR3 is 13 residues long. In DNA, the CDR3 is TGTGCCAGTAGTAGCAGTTTCCAAGAGACCCAGTACTTC. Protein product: CASSSSFQETQYF.

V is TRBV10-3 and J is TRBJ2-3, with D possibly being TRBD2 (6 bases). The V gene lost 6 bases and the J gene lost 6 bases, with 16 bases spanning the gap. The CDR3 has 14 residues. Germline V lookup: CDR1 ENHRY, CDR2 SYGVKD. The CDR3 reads CAIRGEALRDTQYF. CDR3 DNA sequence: TGTGCCATCAGGGGGGAGGCCCTCAGGGATACGCAGTATTTT.

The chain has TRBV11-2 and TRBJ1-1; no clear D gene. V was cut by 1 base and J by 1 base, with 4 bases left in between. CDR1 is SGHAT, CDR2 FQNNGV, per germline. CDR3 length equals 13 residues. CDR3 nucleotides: TGTGCCAGCAGCTTAGGCGAGAACACTGAAGCTTTCTTT. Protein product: CASSLGENTEAFF.

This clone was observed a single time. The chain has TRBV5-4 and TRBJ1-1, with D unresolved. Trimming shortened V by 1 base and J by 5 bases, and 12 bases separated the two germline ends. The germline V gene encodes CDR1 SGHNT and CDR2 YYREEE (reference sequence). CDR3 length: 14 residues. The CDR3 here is CASSLNSGQTEAFF. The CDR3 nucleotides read TGTGCCAGCAGCTTGAATAGCGGCCAAACTGAAGCTTTCTTT.

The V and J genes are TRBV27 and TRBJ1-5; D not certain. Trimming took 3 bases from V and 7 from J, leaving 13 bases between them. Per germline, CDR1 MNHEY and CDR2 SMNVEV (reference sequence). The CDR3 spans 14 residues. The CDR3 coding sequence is TGTGCCAGCAGTTTTGGTAGCCCTCCCCAGCCCCAGCATTTT. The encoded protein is CASSFGSPPQPQHF.

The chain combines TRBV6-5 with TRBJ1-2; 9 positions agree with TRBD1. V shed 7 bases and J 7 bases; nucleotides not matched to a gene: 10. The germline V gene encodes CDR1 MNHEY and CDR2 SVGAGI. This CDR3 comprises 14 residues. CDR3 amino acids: CASTPDRGGGGYTF. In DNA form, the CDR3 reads TGTGCCAGCACCCCGGACAGGGGTGGAGGTGGCTACACCTTC.

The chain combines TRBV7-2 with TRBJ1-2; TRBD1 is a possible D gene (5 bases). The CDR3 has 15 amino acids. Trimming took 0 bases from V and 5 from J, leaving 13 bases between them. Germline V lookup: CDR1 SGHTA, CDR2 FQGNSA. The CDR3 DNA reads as TGTGCCAGCAGCTTAGCTAGTACAGGCTGGTATGGCTACACCTTC. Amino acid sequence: CASSLASTGWYGYTF.

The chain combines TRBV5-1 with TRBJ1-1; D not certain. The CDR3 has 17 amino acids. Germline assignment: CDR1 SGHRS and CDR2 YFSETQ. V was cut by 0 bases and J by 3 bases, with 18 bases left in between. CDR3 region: CASSLAGYEIWYTEAFF. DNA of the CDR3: TGCGCCAGCAGCTTGGCCGGTTACGAGATTTGGTACACTGAAGCTTTCTTT.